The clone carrying this T cell receptor (beta chain) appeared a single time. The antigen remains unidentified. Random hexamers served to reverse transcribe roughly 0.5 to 1 ug RNA. Amplification of TCR beta CDR3 across 54 Vbeta and 13 Jbeta was performed with immunoSEQ multiplex PCR. TCRdb used MiXCR to reprocess the immunoSEQ multiplex PCR reads, holding one entry per CDR3 protein. The data show about 90,000 distinct CDR3 sequences, over 80% seen once. Germline CDR1 is SNHLY and CDR2 is FYNNEI. V was cut by 6 bases and J by 4 bases, with 7 bases left in between. The CDR3 covers 11 residues. This entry comes from a study of CD8 T cells in Susac syndrome. CD8+ and CD4+ T cells from blood underwent TCR beta sequencing. Healthy donors, matched for age and sex, constituted the control group. Study observations and caveats: That the number of individuals in its TCR sequencing and HLA analysis was relatively small was acknowledged by the study.

The gene calls are TRBV2 and TRBJ2-7, with D unresolved. The TCR was taken from a human donor in good health. Sequencing was done on a sample of CD8+ T cells from PBMCs. The CDR3 coding sequence is TGTGCCAGCAGGATCCTATACGAGCAGTACTTC. Protein product: CASRILYEQYF.